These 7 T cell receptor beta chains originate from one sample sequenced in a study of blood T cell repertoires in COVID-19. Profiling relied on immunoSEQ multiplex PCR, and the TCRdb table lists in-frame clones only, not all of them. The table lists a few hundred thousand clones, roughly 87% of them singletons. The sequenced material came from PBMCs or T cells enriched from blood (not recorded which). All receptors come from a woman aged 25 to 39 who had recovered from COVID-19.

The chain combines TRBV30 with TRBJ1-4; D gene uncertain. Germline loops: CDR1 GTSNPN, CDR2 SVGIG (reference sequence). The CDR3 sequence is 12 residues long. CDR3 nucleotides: TGTGCAGGAGGGCCCTTTAATGAAAAACTGTTTTTT. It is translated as CAGGPFNEKLFF. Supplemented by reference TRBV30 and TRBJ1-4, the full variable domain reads SQTIHQWPATLVQPVGSPLSLECTVEGTSNPNLYWYRQAAGRGLQLLFYSVGIGQISSEVPQNLSASRPQDRQFILSSKKLLLSDSGFYLCAGGPFNEKLFFGSGTQLSVL.

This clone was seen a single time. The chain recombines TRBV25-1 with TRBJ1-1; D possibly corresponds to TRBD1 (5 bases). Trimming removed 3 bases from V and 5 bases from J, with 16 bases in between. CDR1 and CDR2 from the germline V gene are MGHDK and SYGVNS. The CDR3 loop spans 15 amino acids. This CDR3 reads CASSDHPRVGTEAFF. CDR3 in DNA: TGTGCCAGCAGTGACCACCCCAGGGTTGGGACTGAAGCTTTCTTT.

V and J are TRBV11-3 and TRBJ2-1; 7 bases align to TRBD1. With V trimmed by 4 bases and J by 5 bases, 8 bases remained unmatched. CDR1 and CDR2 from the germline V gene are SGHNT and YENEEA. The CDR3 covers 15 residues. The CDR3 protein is CASSSRGRGNNEQFF. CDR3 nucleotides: TGTGCCAGCAGCTCCCGGGGCAGGGGGAACAATGAGCAGTTCTTC.

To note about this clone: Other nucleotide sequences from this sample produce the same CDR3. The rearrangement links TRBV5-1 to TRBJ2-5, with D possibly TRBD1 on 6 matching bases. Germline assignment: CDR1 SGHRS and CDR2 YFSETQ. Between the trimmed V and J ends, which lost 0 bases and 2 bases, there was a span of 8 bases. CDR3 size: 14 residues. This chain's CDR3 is CASSLAGQQETQYF. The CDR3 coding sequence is TGCGCCAGCAGCTTGGCCGGACAGCAAGAGACCCAGTACTTC.

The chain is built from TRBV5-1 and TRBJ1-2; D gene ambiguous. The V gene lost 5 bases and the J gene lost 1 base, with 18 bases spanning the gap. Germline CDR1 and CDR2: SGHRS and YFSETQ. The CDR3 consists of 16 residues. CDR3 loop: CASRAVASSYNYGYTF. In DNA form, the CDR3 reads TGCGCCAGCAGAGCTGTAGCCAGTTCATATAACTATGGCTACACCTTC.

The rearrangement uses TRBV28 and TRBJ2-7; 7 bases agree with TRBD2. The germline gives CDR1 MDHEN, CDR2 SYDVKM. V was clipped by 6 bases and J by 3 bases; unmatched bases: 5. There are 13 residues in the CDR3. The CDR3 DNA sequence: TGTGCCAGCAGCCCCGGGACTAACTACGAGCAGTACTTC. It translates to CASSPGTNYEQYF.

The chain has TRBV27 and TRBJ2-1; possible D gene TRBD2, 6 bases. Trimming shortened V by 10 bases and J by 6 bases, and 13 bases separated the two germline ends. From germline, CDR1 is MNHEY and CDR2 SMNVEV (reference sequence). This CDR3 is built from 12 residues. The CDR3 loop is CAIGEVINEQFF. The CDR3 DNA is TGTGCCATTGGGGAGGTAATCAATGAGCAGTTCTTC.